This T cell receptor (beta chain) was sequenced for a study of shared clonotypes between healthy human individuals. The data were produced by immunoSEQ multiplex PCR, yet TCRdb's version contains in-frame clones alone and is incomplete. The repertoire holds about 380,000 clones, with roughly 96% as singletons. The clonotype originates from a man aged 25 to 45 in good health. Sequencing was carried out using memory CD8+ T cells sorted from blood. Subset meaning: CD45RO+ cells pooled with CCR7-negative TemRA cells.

The CDR3 DNA sequence: TGTGCCAGCAGCTTGTCCCTTCGGGACAGGGGACACGAGCAGTACTTC. Its protein is CASSLSLRDRGHEQYF. V and J are TRBV5-5 and TRBJ2-7, with 10 bases fitting TRBD1. The length of the CDR3 is 16 residues. Trimming took 1 base from V and 5 from J; bases not matched to a gene: 9. Germline CDR1 and CDR2: SGHKS and YYEKEE (reference sequence).